The clone carrying this TCR beta chain was detected many times. Its antigen is undetermined. The germline V gene has CDR1 DFQATT and CDR2 SNEGSKA (reference sequence). Trimming cost V 6 bases and J 0 bases, with 9 bases left between them. The CDR3 contains 13 residues. The record originates from a study of neurological immune-mediated disorders. For the study at large: The approximately 34 multiple sclerosis patients comprised approximately 30 that were relapsing-remitting and 3 that were secondary progressive.

cDNA was made by 5'RACE with 10-nucleotide random UMIs. TCRdb re-analysed the 5' RACE reads in MiXCR, keeping a single row per CDR3 protein. The sample has fewer than 75,000 distinct CDR3 sequences; 4.5% to 5.5% are singletons. Study-wide points: HTLV-1-associated myelopathy had the most TCR clonal expansion, whereas multiple sclerosis had the least (lower than in healthy controls). Because no CDR3 amino acid sequences were shared across subjects by expanded clones, private repertoires were suggested in all groups.

The source material was PBMCs. This TCR was recovered from a man aged 25-40 years with multiple sclerosis. This chain uses TRBV20-1 with TRBJ2-4; D might be TRBD1 or TRBD2, each matching 5 bases. For the CDR3, the DNA is TGCAGTGCCTGGGGGTTAGCCAAAAACATTCAGTACTTC. Translating gives CSAWGLAKNIQYF.